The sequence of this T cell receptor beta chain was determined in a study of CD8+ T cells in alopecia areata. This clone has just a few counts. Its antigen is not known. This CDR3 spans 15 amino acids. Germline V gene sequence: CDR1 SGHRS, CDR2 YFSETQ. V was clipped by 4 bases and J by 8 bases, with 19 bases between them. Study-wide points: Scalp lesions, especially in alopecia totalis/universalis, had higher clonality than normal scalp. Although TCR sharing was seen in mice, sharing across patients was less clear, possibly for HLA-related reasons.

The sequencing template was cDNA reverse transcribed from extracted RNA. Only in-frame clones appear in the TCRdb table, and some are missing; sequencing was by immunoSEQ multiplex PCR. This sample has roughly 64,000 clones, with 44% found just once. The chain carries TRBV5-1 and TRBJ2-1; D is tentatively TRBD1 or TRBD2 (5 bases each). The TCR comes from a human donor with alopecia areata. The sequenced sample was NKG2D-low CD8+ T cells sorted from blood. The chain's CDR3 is CASSPGTERPYEQFF. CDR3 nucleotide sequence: TGCGCCAGCAGCCCTGGGACGGAGCGTCCCTATGAGCAGTTCTTC. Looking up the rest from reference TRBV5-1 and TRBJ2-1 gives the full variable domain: KAGVTQTPRYLIKTRGQQVTLSCSPISGHRSVSWYQQTPGQGLQFLFEYFSETQRNKGNFPGRFSGRQFSNSRSEMNVSTLELGDSALYLCASSPGTERPYEQFFGPGTRLTVL.